This TCR beta chain was sequenced for a study of response to subunit inactivated influenza vaccine. Overall study results and limits: Seasonal influenza vaccination, on each occasion, was suggested by the authors to recruit few new T cells.

Germline CDR1 reads SGHKS; CDR2 reads YYEKEE (reference sequence). The CDR3 consists of 13 residues. Trimming took off 1 base at V and 3 bases at J, with 5 bases between the two ends. TCRdb redid the calling of the RT-PCR reads with MiXCR, one entry per CDR3 protein. There are some 550,000 distinct CDR3 sequences in the sample; roughly 25% occur only once, and around 2.8% lies in the top ten. The sample holds a few counts of this clonotype. What it binds is not known. The same sample was also studied in work on T cells expressing NK-cell markers. From that paper: 5'RACE template switching with UMIs produced the TCR beta cDNA. Sorted T-cell subsets CD3+CD56+NKG2C+, CD3+CD56+NKG2C- and CD3+CD56-NKG2C+ were TCR beta-sequenced.

The source of this sequence is a man aged 45-65 years who received an inactivated influenza vaccine. The chain joins TRBV5-5 to TRBJ1-5; D unclear. Material: CD4+ T cells sorted from PBMCs, obtained roughly 12 days after vaccination. For the CDR3, the DNA is TGTGCCAGCAGCTTGTCTGACAATCAGCCCCAGCATTTT. It specifies CASSLSDNQPQHF. Looking up the rest from reference TRBV5-5 and TRBJ1-5 gives the full variable domain: DAGVTQSPTHLIKTRGQQVTLRCSPISGHKSVSWYQQVLGQGPQFIFQYYEKEERGRGNFPDRFSARQFPNYSSELNVNALLLGDSALYLCASSLSDNQPQHFGDGTRLSIL.